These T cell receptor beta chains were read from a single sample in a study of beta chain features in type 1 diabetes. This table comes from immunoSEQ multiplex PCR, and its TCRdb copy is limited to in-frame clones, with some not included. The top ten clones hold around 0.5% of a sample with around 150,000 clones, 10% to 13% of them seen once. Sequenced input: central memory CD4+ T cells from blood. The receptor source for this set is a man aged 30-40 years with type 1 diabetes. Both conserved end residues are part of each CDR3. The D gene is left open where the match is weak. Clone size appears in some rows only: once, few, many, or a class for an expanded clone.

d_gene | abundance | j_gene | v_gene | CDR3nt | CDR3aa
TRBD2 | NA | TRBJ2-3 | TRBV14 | TGTGCCAGCAGCCAACTAGCGGCAGATACGCAGTATTTT | CASSQLAADTQYF
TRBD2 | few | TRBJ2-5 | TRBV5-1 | TGCGCCAGCAGTTACACCGGGACTAGCGAAGAGACCCAGTACTTC | CASSYTGTSEETQYF
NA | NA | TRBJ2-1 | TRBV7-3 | TGTGCCAGCAGCGACAGAGGACAGAACTACAATGAGCAGTTCTTC | CASSDRGQNYNEQFF
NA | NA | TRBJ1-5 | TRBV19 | TGTGCCAGTAGCAAGGACAGATTCAATCAGCCCCAGCATTTT | CASSKDRFNQPQHF
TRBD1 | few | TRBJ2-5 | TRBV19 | TGTGCCAGTAGTATCCTGACAGGGGGACAAGAGACCCAGTACTTC | CASSILTGGQETQYF
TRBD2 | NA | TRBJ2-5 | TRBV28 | TGTGCCAGCAGCCCACCTCCCCCCCAGCGGGAATACCAAGAGACCCAGTACTTC | CASSPPPPQREYQETQYF
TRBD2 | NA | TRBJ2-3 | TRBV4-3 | TGCGCCAGCAGCCAAGGGCCTCTAGCGGGAAGTGTTACGAGCACAGATACGCAGTATTTT | CASSQGPLAGSVTSTDTQYF
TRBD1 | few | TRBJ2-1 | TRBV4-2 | TGTGCCAGCAGCCAATCAGAACAGGGGGCAGGCAATGAGCAGTTCTTC | CASSQSEQGAGNEQFF
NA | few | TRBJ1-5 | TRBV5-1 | TGCGCCAGCAGCTTGGCAGGGTCAGCTAATCAGCCCCAGCATTTT | CASSLAGSANQPQHF
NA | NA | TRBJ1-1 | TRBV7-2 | TGTGCCAGCGGCGGAGACTTCACTGAAGCTTTCTTT | CASGGDFTEAFF
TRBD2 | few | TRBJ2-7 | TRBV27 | TGTGCCAGCAGTTTATCGTTTTTCGGTGGTCTAGCGGGGACCTACGAGCAGTACTTC | CASSLSFFGGLAGTYEQYF
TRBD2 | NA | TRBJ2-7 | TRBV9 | TGTGCCAGCAGCGTGGCCGGAGGGACTAGCAGGTACGAGCAGTACTTC | CASSVAGGTSRYEQYF
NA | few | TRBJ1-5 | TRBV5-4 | TGTGCCAGCAGCTCCTCGGGGAATCAGCCCCAGCATTTT | CASSSSGNQPQHF
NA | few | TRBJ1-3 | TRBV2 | TGTGCCAGCAGTGATGGGGGCACGGGTGGAAACACCATATATTTT | CASSDGGTGGNTIYF
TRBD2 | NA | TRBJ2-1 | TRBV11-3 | TGTGCCAGCAGCTTATTAACGGGGGGTGAGCAGTTCTTC | CASSLLTGGEQFF
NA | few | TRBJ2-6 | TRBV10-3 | TGTGCCATCAGTGACGGCTCTGGGGCCAACGTCCTGACTTTC | CAISDGSGANVLTF
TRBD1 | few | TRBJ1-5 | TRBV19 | TGTGCCAGTAGGCCGGACAGGGGAAGCAGTCAGCCCCAGCATTTT | CASRPDRGSSQPQHF
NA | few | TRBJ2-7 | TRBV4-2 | TGTGCCAGCAGCCAAGATCTAGGAGGAATGAGGGAGCAGTACTTC | CASSQDLGGMREQYF